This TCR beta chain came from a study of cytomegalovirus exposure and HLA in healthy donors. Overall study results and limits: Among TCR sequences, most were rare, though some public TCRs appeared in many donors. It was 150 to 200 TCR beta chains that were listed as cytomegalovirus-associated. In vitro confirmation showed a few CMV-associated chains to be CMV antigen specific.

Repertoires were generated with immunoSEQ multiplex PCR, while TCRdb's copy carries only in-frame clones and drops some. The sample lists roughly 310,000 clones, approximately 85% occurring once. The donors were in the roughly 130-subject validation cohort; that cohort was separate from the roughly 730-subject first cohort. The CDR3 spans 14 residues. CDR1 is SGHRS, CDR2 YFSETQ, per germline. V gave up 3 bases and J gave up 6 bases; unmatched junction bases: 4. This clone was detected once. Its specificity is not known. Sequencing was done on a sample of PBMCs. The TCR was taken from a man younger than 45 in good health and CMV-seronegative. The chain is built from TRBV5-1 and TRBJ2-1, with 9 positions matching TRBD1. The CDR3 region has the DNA TGCGCCAGCAGCTCCCGGACAGGGGTCAATGAGCAGTTCTTC. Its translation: CASSSRTGVNEQFF.